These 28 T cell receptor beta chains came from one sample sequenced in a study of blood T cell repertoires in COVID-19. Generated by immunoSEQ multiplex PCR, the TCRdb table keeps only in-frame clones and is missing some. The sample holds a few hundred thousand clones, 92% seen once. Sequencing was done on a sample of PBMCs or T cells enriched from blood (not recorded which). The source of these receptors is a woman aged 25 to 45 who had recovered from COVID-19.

The CDR3 protein is CASSQPGSSVTEAFF. The DNA for the CDR3 is TGCGCCAGCAGCCAGCCCGGGTCCAGCGTTACTGAAGCTTTCTTT. V and J are TRBV4-1 and TRBJ1-1; D uncertain. CDR1 and CDR2 (germline): MGHRA, YSYEKL. Trimming removed 3 bases at V and 5 bases at J, with 16 bases between. CDR3 length: 15 amino acids.

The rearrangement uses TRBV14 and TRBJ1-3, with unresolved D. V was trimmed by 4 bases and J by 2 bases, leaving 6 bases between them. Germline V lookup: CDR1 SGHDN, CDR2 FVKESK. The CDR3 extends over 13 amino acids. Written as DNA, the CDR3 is TGTGCCAGCAGCCCCCGGGCTGGAAACACCATATATTTT. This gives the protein CASSPRAGNTIYF.

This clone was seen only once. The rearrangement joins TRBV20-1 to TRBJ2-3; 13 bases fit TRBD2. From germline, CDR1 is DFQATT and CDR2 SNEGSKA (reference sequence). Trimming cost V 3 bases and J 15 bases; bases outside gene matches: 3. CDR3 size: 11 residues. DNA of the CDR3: TGCAGTGCTAGTACTAGCGGGGGGGCATATTTT. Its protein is CSASTSGGAYF.

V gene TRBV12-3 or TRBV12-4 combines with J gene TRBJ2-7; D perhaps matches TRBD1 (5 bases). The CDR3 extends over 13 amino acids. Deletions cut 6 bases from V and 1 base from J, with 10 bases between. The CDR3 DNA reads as TGTGCCAGCAGGTCAGGGATTTCCTACGAGCAGTACTTC. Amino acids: CASRSGISYEQYF.

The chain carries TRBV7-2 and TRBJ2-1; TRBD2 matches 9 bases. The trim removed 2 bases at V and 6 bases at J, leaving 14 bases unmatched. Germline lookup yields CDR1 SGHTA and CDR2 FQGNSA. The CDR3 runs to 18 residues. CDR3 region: CASSLWAVGLAGPNEQFF. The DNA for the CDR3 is TGTGCCAGCAGCTTATGGGCCGTTGGCCTAGCGGGACCCAATGAGCAGTTCTTC.

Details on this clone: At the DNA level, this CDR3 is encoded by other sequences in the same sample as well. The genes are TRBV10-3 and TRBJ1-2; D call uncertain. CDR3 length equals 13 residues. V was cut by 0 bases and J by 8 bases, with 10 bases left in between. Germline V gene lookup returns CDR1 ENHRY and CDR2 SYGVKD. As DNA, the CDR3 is TGTGCCATCAGTGAGTCGGAGGGTGGAGGCTACACCTTC. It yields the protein CAISESEGGGYTF.

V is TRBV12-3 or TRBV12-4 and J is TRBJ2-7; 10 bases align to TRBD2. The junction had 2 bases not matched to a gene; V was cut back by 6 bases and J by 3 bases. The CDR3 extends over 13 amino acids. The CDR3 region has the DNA TGTGCCAGCAGAGCTAGCGGGAGCTACGAGCAGTACTTC. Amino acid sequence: CASRASGSYEQYF.

The CDR3 is CASSSQGVSSGNTIYF. CDR3 DNA: TGTGCCAGCAGCTCACAGGGGGTAAGCTCTGGAAACACCATATATTTT. The chain recombines TRBV28 with TRBJ1-3; 8 bases line up with TRBD1. V lost 6 bases and J lost 0; bases outside the gene matches: 7. Germline CDR1 MDHEN, CDR2 SYDVKM. The CDR3 has 16 amino acids.

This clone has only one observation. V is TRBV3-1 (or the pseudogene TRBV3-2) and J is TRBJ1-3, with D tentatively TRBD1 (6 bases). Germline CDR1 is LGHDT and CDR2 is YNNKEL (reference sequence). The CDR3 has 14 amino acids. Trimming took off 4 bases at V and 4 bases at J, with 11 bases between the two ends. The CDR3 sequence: CASSLRDTGNTIYF. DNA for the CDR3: TGTGCCAGCAGCCTTCGGGACACCGGAAACACCATATATTTT.

As DNA, the CDR3 is TGTGCCAGCAGCTTGGGTTCTGTGAGGGAAGAGACCCAGTACTTC. Translated, it gives CASSLGSVREETQYF. The chain is built from TRBV7-2 and TRBJ2-5; a possible D gene is TRBD2 (5 bases). There are 15 residues in the CDR3. V was cut by 3 bases and J by 3 bases, with 14 bases left in between. Germline values: CDR1 SGHTA, CDR2 FQGNSA.

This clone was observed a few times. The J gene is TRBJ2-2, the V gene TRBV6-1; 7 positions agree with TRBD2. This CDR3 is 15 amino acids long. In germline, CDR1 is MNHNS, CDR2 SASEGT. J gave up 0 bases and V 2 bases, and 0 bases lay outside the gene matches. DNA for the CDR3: TGTGCCAGCAGTGAAAGCGGGGCGAACACCGGGGAGCTGTTTTTT. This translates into CASSESGANTGELFF.

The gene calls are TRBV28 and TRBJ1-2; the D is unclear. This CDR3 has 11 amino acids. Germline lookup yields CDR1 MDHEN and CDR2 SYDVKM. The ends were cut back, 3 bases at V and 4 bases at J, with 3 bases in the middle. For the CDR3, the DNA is TGTGCCAGCAGTTTCCGCTATGGCTACACCTTC. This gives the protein CASSFRYGYTF.

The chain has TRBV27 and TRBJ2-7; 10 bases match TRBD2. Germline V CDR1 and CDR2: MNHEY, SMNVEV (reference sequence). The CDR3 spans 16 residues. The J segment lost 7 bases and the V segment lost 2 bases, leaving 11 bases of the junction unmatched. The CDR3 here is CASSLRASGGRAEQYF. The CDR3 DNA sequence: TGTGCCAGCAGTTTACGGGCTAGCGGGGGTCGGGCTGAGCAGTACTTC.

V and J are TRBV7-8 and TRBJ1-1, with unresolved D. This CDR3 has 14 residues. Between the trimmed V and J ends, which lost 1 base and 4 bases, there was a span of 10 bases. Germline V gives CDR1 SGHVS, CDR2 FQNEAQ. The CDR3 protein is CASSLGVRGTEAFF. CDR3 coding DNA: TGTGCCAGCAGCTTAGGGGTGCGGGGCACTGAAGCTTTCTTT.

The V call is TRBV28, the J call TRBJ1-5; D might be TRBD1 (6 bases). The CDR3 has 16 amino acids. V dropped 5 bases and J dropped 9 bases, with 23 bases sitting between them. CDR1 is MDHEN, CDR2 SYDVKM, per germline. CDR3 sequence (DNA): TGTGCCAGCAGTCCACAAGGACAGCCCCGGATACCGCCCCAGCATTTT. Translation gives CASSPQGQPRIPPQHF.

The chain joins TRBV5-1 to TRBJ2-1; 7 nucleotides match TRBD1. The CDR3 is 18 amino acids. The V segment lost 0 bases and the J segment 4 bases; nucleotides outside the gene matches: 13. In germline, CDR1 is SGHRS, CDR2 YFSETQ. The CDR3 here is CASSLVQGHNVGYNEQFF. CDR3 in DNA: TGCGCCAGCAGCTTGGTACAGGGGCACAATGTCGGATACAATGAGCAGTTCTTC. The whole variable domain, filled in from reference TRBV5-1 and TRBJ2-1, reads KAGVTQTPRYLIKTRGQQVTLSCSPISGHRSVSWYQQTPGQGLQFLFEYFSETQRNKGNFPGRFSGRQFSNSRSEMNVSTLELGDSALYLCASSLVQGHNVGYNEQFFGPGTRLTVL.

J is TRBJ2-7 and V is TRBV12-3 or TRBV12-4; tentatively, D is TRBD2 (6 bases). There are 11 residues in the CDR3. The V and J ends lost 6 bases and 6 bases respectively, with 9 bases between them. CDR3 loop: CASREGFEQYF. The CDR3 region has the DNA TGTGCCAGCAGGGAGGGGTTCGAGCAGTACTTC.

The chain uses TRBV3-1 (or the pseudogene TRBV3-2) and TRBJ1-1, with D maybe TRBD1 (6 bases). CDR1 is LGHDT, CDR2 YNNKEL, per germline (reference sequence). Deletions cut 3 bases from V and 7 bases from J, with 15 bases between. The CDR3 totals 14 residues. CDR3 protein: CASSQNGGGGEAFF. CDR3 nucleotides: TGTGCCAGCAGCCAGAATGGGGGCGGAGGTGAAGCTTTCTTT.

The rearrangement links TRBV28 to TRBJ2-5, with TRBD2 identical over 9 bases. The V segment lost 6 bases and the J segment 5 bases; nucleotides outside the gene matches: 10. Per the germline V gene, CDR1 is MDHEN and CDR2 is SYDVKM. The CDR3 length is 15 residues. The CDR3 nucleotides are TGTGCCAGCAGCCCCGGGACTAGCCTTGTTGAGACCCAGTACTTC. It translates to CASSPGTSLVETQYF.

CDR3 region: CASSPTGLQRTGELFF. The CDR3 DNA follows: TGCGCCAGCAGCCCTACAGGGTTACAGAGAACCGGGGAGCTGTTTTTT. The rearrangement uses TRBV5-1 and TRBJ2-2; D perhaps matches TRBD1 (6 bases). The CDR3 is made up of 16 amino acids. V shed 4 bases and J shed 5 bases, with 18 bases lying between them. Per germline, CDR1 SGHRS and CDR2 YFSETQ.

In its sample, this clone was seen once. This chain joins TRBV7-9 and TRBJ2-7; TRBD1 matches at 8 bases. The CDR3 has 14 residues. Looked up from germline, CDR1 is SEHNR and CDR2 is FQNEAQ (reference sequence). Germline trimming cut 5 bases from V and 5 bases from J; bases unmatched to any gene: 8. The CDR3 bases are TGTGCCAGCAGCCCCCGGACAGGGATAGACGAGCAGTACTTC. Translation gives CASSPRTGIDEQYF.

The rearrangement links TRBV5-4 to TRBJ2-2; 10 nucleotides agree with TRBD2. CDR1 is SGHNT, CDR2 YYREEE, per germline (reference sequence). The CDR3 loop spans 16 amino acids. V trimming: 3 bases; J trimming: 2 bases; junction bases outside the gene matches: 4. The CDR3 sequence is CASSYQRGGNTGELFF. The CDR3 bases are TGTGCCAGCAGCTATCAGCGGGGGGGTAACACCGGGGAGCTGTTTTTT.

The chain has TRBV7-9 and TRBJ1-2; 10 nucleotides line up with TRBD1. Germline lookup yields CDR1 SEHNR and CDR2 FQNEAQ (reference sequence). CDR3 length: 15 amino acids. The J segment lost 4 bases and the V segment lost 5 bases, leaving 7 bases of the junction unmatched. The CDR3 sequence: CASSGQGQGIYGYTF. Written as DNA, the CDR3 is TGTGCCAGCAGCGGGCAGGGACAGGGGATCTATGGCTACACCTTC.

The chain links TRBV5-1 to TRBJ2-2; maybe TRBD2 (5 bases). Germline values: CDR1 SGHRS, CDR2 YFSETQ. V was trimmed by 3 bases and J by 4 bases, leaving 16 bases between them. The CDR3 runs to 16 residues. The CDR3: CASSYRGASGTGELFF. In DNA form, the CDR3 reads TGCGCCAGCAGCTACCGGGGAGCTTCGGGCACCGGGGAGCTGTTTTTT.

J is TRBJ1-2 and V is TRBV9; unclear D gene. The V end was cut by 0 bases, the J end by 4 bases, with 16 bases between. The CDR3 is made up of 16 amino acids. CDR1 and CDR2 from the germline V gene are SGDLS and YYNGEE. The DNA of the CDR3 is TGTGCCAGCAGCGTAGGGCCTACGACTGGTATCTATGGCTACACCTTC. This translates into CASSVGPTTGIYGYTF.

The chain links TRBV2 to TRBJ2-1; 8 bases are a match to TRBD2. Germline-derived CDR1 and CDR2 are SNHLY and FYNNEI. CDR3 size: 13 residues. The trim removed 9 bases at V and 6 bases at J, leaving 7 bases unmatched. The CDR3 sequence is CAREREYGNEQFF. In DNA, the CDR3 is TGTGCCAGGGAGCGGGAGTACGGCAATGAGCAGTTCTTC.

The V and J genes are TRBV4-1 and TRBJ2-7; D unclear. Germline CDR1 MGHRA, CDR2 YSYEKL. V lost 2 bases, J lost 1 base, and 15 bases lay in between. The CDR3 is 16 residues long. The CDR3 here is CASSQTVRLVSYEQYF. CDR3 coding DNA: TGCGCCAGCAGCCAAACCGTCAGACTCGTTTCCTACGAGCAGTACTTC.

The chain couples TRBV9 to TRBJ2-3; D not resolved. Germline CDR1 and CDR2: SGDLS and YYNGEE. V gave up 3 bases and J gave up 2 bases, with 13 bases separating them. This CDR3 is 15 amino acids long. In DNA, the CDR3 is TGTGCCAGCAGCGACTCACCACGACACACAGATACGCAGTATTTT. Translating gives CASSDSPRHTDTQYF.